Listed below are T cell receptor beta chains from one sample, sequenced in a study of a mutant IDH1 vaccine in newly diagnosed glioma. Only in-frame clones appear in the TCRdb table, and some are missing; sequencing was by immunoSEQ multiplex PCR. Of around 29,000 clones in the sample, 80% were seen once. The antigens these receptors bind are not known. The material was PBMCs, obtained from a glioma patient whose treatment included an IDH1 peptide vaccine. These receptors were obtained from a woman between 18 and 30 years old with glioma. Both conserved end residues are part of each CDR3. The D gene is left open where the match is weak. A row's size may be missing; if present it is once, few, many or a size class.

D gene,J gene,clone size,V gene,CDR3 DNA,CDR3 protein
TRBD1,TRBJ1-3,.,TRBV7-9,TGTGCCAGCAGCACGGACAGGGGGCTTGGAAACACCATATATTTT,CASSTDRGLGNTIYF
.,TRBJ2-2,.,TRBV29-1,TGCAGCGTTGCCAGGGACACCGGGGAGCTGTTTTTT,CSVARDTGELFF
.,TRBJ1-5,once,TRBV5-5,TGTGCCAGCAGCCCACTAAGCCGAGCGGACAGCAATCAGCCCCAGCATTTT,CASSPLSRADSNQPQHF
.,TRBJ2-4,once,TRBV19,TGTGCCAGTAGTAGCCAGGGGAAAAACATTCAGTACTTC,CASSSQGKNIQYF
.,TRBJ1-4,few,TRBV7-7,TGTGCTAGCAGCCGCTCGGGGAGTGAAAAACTGTTTTTT,CASSRSGSEKLFF
TRBD2,TRBJ2-7,few,TRBV6-5,TGTGCCAGTTGGGGACTAGCGGGGGCCAGAGACGAGCAGTACTTC,CASWGLAGARDEQYF
TRBD2,TRBJ2-1,.,TRBV19,TGTGCCACCATGGGACTAGCCAGGAATGAGCAGTTCTTC,CATMGLARNEQFF
.,TRBJ1-6,.,TRBV7-9,TGTGCCAGCAGCTTAGCGCAGGCAGGGGTTCATTCACCCCTCCACTTT,CASSLAQAGVHSPLHF
.,TRBJ2-2,.,TRBV4-1,TGCGCCAGCAGCCTAACCGCCGGGGAGCTGTTTTTT,CASSLTAGELFF
.,TRBJ2-5,.,TRBV28,TGTGCCAGCAGTTTGGTTGGCGAGACCCAGTACTTC,CASSLVGETQYF
.,TRBJ2-7,.,TRBV20-1,TGCAGTGCTAGAGATCAGACCATGCCGCACTTC,CSARDQTMPHF
.,TRBJ2-3,.,TRBV13,TGTGCCAGCAGCTTACCCAGGACCGTTTCAGATACGCAGTATTTT,CASSLPRTVSDTQYF
.,TRBJ1-5,.,TRBV6-1,TGTGCCAGCAGTGAAGGGAGCAATCAGCCCCAGCATTTT,CASSEGSNQPQHF
.,TRBJ2-7,.,TRBV5-1,TGCGCCAGCAGCTTGGCCAAGAGGCCGGGATCCTACGAGCAGTACTTC,CASSLAKRPGSYEQYF
TRBD1,TRBJ1-5,.,TRBV14,TGTGCCAGCAGCGCGGGGACAGGGGGAAATCAGCCCCAGCATTTT,CASSAGTGGNQPQHF
TRBD1,TRBJ1-4,.,TRBV4-3,TGCGCCAGCAGCCAAGATGACAGGGGTCAAAATAATGAAAAACTGTTTTTT,CASSQDDRGQNNEKLFF
TRBD1,TRBJ1-2,once,TRBV15,TGTGCCACCAGCAGAGATCAGGGGGCGTACAATGGCTACACCTTC,CATSRDQGAYNGYTF
.,TRBJ1-4,few,TRBV2,TGTGCCAGCGTTCGGGACACCTCAACTAATGAAAAACTGTTTTTT,CASVRDTSTNEKLFF
TRBD1,TRBJ2-7,.,TRBV10-2,TGCGCCAGCAGTGCTGGACAGGGGAACTTTTACGAGCAGTACTTC,CASSAGQGNFYEQYF
.,TRBJ2-5,.,TRBV18,TGTGCCAGCTCACCACTTTTAGACGGAGAGACCCAGTACTTC,CASSPLLDGETQYF
.,TRBJ1-2,.,TRBV7-9,TGTGCCAGCAGCTTAGGCGCAGGGGACGATGGCTACACCTTC,CASSLGAGDDGYTF
.,TRBJ1-1,.,TRBV13,TGTGCCAGCAGCGTTAGTGAAGCTTTCTTT,CASSVSEAFF
.,TRBJ2-3,.,TRBV30,TGTGCCTGGGACTCAGCCACAGATACGCAGTATTTT,CAWDSATDTQYF
.,TRBJ1-1,.,TRBV21-1,TGTGCCAGCAGCACCCTCAGACAGGGCACTGAAGCTTTCTTT,CASSTLRQGTEAFF
.,TRBJ1-1,.,TRBV25-1,TGTGCCAGCAGTGCGACAGGGAACACTGAAGCTTTCTTT,CASSATGNTEAFF
.,TRBJ1-2,.,TRBV4-3,TGCGCCAGCAGCCAAGTCCGCGAGACCAACTATGGCTACACCTTC,CASSQVRETNYGYTF
.,TRBJ1-5,few,TRBV19,TGTGCCAGTAGTATCGGGGGGCCGAATCAGCCCCAGCATTTT,CASSIGGPNQPQHF